One and the same sample provided the 32 T cell receptor beta chains below, sequenced in a study of blood T cell repertoires in COVID-19. Clones were read by immunoSEQ multiplex PCR, and TCRdb kept only the in-frame ones, dropping some. The sample records a few hundred thousand clones, around 89% being singletons. Sequencing was done on a sample of PBMCs or T cells enriched from blood (not recorded which). The receptors here all came from a woman between 18 and 29 years old who had recovered from COVID-19.

V usage is TRBV6-5 and J usage is TRBJ1-1; 7 positions match TRBD1. Germline V gene data show CDR1 as MNHEY and CDR2 as SVGAGI. Unmatched junction bases numbered 7, after V lost 8 bases and J lost 4 bases. The CDR3 consists of 13 residues. CDR3 nucleotides: TGTGCCAGCTGGGGGCAGGGGGGCACTGAAGCTTTCTTT. Protein product: CASWGQGGTEAFF.

V gene TRBV5-1 combines with J gene TRBJ2-2; 7 bases fit TRBD1. The CDR3 spans 17 residues. With V trimmed by 1 base and J by 0 bases, 6 bases remained unmatched. CDR1 and CDR2 from the germline V gene are SGHRS and YFSETQ. The CDR3 DNA reads as TGCGCCAGCAGCTTGAGACCGGGACAGACGAACACCGGGGAGCTGTTTTTT. It is translated as CASSLRPGQTNTGELFF.

The J gene is TRBJ2-7, the V gene TRBV6-2 or TRBV6-3; D unclear. Germline CDR1 MNHEY, CDR2 SVGEGT. With 5 bases removed from V and 7 bases from J, the gap between germline ends came to 12 bases. The CDR3 totals 12 residues. CDR3: CASSPRVKEQYF. The CDR3 nucleotides read TGTGCCAGCAGTCCACGGGTCAAGGAGCAGTACTTC.

This sequence joins TRBV18 and TRBJ2-3, with D perhaps matching TRBD2 (6 bases). CDR3 size: 15 residues. The V end lost 2 bases, the J end lost 0 bases, and 9 bases lay between the germline ends. Per the germline V gene, CDR1 is KGHSH and CDR2 is LQKENI. CDR3 nucleotide sequence: TGTGCCAGCTCACCAACCGCGGGGAGCACAGATACGCAGTATTTT. This translates into CASSPTAGSTDTQYF.

The rearrangement uses TRBV30 and TRBJ2-5, with a possible D match to TRBD2 (6 bases). Germline V CDR1 and CDR2: GTSNPN, SVGIG (reference sequence). V lost 4 bases to trimming and J lost 2 bases, with 11 bases between them. The CDR3 consists of 13 residues. The CDR3 DNA sequence: TGTGCCTGGAATTCGGGGGTTCAAGAGACCCAGTACTTC. It is translated as CAWNSGVQETQYF. Full variable domain (rest looked up from reference TRBV30 and TRBJ2-5): SQTIHQWPATLVQPVGSPLSLECTVEGTSNPNLYWYRQAAGRGLQLLFYSVGIGQISSEVPQNLSASRPQDRQFILSSKKLLLSDSGFYLCAWNSGVQETQYFGPGTRLLVL.

The J gene is TRBJ2-2, the V gene TRBV9; 8 bases map to TRBD1. The CDR3 totals 14 residues. V was pared by 5 bases and J by 7 bases, with 7 bases of the junction left unmatched. In germline, CDR1 is SGDLS, CDR2 YYNGEE. In nucleotides, the CDR3 is TGTGCCAGCAGTAACAGGGGGTACGTCGGGGAGCTGTTTTTT. Its translation is CASSNRGYVGELFF.

This clone has more than one count but fewer than ten. The genes are TRBV2 and TRBJ2-7, with 9 positions matching TRBD1. Looked up from germline, CDR1 is SNHLY and CDR2 is FYNNEI. The V gene end was trimmed by 2 bases and the J gene end by 0 bases; junction bases not matched to a gene: 11. The CDR3 runs to 18 residues. The CDR3 reads CASSELGNRGQSSYEQYF. CDR3 DNA: TGTGCCAGCAGTGAATTAGGGAACAGGGGGCAAAGCTCCTACGAGCAGTACTTC.

The rearrangement links TRBV27 to TRBJ2-1; 8 bases are a match to TRBD1. V trimming: 6 bases; J trimming: 0 bases; junction bases outside the gene matches: 4. The germline gives CDR1 MNHEY, CDR2 SMNVEV (reference sequence). CDR3 length: 15 amino acids. The CDR3 coding sequence is TGTGCCAGCAGGCCTGACAGGGGCTCCTACAATGAGCAGTTCTTC. Translating gives CASRPDRGSYNEQFF.

The chain links TRBV3-1 (or the pseudogene TRBV3-2) to TRBJ1-1; 9 bases align to TRBD1. The CDR3 extends over 14 amino acids. The V gene's germline CDR1 is LGHDT and CDR2 YNNKEL (reference sequence). V was pared by 2 bases and J by 4 bases, with 2 bases of the junction left unmatched. The CDR3 coding sequence is TGTGCCAGCAGCCAACTGGGACAGGGCACTGAAGCTTTCTTT. Protein: CASSQLGQGTEAFF.

Note on this clone: The same CDR3 is also encoded by other DNA sequences in this sample. The V and J genes are TRBV19 and TRBJ2-2; TRBD1 matches 9 bases. CDR3 length equals 13 residues. With 9 bases clipped from V and 5 bases from J, the junction kept 4 bases outside the gene matches. Looked up from germline, CDR1 is LNHDA and CDR2 is SQIVND (reference sequence). The CDR3 sequence: CASRGQGTGELFF. The CDR3 nucleotides are TGTGCCAGCCGAGGACAGGGGACCGGGGAGCTGTTTTTT.

The V call is TRBV4-3, the J call TRBJ1-2; tentative D call: TRBD1 (6 bases). With 0 bases removed from V and 8 bases from J, the gap between germline ends came to 16 bases. Germline CDR1 is LGHNA and CDR2 is YSLEER. This CDR3 is built from 15 residues. In nucleotides, the CDR3 is TGCGCCAGCAGCCAAGATGGGCAGGGGAGAGGCGGCTACACCTTC. Its protein is CASSQDGQGRGGYTF.

In its sample, this clone was seen once. J is TRBJ1-2 and V is TRBV7-2, with 8 bases aligning to TRBD1. With V trimmed by 4 bases and J by 8 bases, 12 bases remained unmatched. Germline CDR1 SGHTA, CDR2 FQGNSA. The CDR3 sequence is 15 residues long. The chain's CDR3 is CASSSGWTGNLGYTF. DNA for the CDR3: TGTGCCAGCAGCTCGGGCTGGACAGGGAACTTGGGCTACACCTTC.

In its sample, this clone was seen a few times. The chain uses TRBV5-6 and TRBJ2-3; 7 nucleotides agree with TRBD2. The V gene's germline CDR1 is SGHDT and CDR2 YYEEEE. Trimming at V came to 2 bases and at J to 0 bases, leaving 3 bases not matched to a gene. The CDR3 length is 15 residues. Written as DNA, the CDR3 is TGTGCCAGCAGCTTAGCGGGGACTAGCACAGATACGCAGTATTTT. Translation gives CASSLAGTSTDTQYF.

The chain joins TRBV21-1 to TRBJ1-4; TRBD1 was called by the table and not checked on the DNA. TRBV21-1 is assigned pseudogene status. This CDR3 contains 16 residues. CDR3 loop: CASTPGQGAFNEKLFF. CDR3 in DNA: TGTGCCAGCACCCCGGGACAGGGGGCGTTTAATGAAAAACTGTTTTTT.

The chain combines TRBV5-6 with TRBJ2-1; 8 nucleotides agree with TRBD1. The CDR3 loop spans 16 amino acids. Germline CDR1 SGHDT, CDR2 YYEEEE. J lost 6 bases, V lost 4 bases, and 12 bases had no gene match. CDR3 bases: TGTGCCAGCAGCCTTGACAGGGGATTAACTTCCAATGAGCAGTTCTTC. This codes for CASSLDRGLTSNEQFF.

The count of this clone is one. The gene calls are TRBV6-5 and TRBJ2-7; 9 bases map to TRBD1. Germline V lookup: CDR1 MNHEY, CDR2 SVGAGI. J lost 3 bases, V lost 8 bases, and 11 bases had no gene match. There are 15 residues in the CDR3. Here the CDR3 DNA reads TGTGCCAGCCTTAAAATGACAGGGGGTGGCTACGAGCAGTACTTC. Protein: CASLKMTGGGYEQYF.

The chain combines TRBV19 with TRBJ1-1, with TRBD1 as a possible D gene (6 bases). Deletions cut 4 bases from V and 5 bases from J, with 14 bases between. CDR3 length: 14 amino acids. Germline V gives CDR1 LNHDA, CDR2 SQIVND (reference sequence). The CDR3 DNA reads as TGTGCCAGTAGTAGGGGGGGGCTCGGGACTGAAGCTTTCTTT. It codes for CASSRGGLGTEAFF.

The V call is TRBV21-1, the J call TRBJ1-4. TRBV21-1 is tagged as a pseudogene. The CDR3 length is 15 residues. CDR3 in amino acids: CASPIGAGGGEKLFF. The CDR3 DNA reads TGTGCCAGCCCGATCGGAGCGGGTGGGGGTGAAAAACTGTTTTTT.

This clone was counted once. The chain is built from TRBV12-3 or TRBV12-4 and TRBJ1-2; D is possibly TRBD1 (5 bases). Trimming shortened V by 3 bases and J by 2 bases, and 7 bases separated the two germline ends. The CDR3 covers 13 residues. The CDR3 is CASSLTENYGYTF. The CDR3 bases are TGTGCCAGCAGTTTGACAGAGAACTATGGCTACACCTTC.

The V and J genes are TRBV9 and TRBJ2-1; a weak D match, TRBD1 (5 bases). CDR1 SGDLS and CDR2 YYNGEE come from the germline V gene. The CDR3 sequence is 15 residues long. V dropped 0 bases and J dropped 7 bases, with 14 bases sitting between them. The DNA of the CDR3 is TGTGCCAGCAGCGTAGATCCAGGGATTGGTAATGAGCAGTTCTTC. This gives the protein CASSVDPGIGNEQFF.

The chain is built from TRBV15 and TRBJ2-1, with D possibly TRBD1 on 6 matching bases. CDR3 length equals 14 residues. Germline V gives CDR1 LNHNV, CDR2 YYDKDF (reference sequence). V was pared by 11 bases and J by 3 bases, with 17 bases between. The CDR3: CAATTGALYNEQFF. As DNA, the CDR3 is TGTGCCGCCACGACAGGTGCCCTCTACAATGAGCAGTTCTTC.

The genes are TRBV7-9 and TRBJ2-2; D possibly corresponds to TRBD2 (6 bases). V was pared by 8 bases and J by 8 bases, with 18 bases between. CDR1 is SEHNR, CDR2 FQNEAQ, per germline (reference sequence). This CDR3 comprises 14 residues. The CDR3 nucleotides are TGTGCCAGCGTTACGGGGGTAGAAGTTGGGGAGCTGTTTTTT. This encodes CASVTGVEVGELFF. The complete variable domain, with remaining parts taken from reference TRBV7-9 and TRBJ2-2, reads DTGVSQNPRHKITKRGQNVTFRCDPISEHNRLYWYRQTLGQGPEFLTYFQNEAQLEKSRLLSDRFSAERPKGSFSTLEIQRTEQGDSAMYLCASVTGVEVGELFFGEGSRLTVL.

In its sample, this clone was seen a few times. The rearrangement joins TRBV5-1 to TRBJ1-6; a possible D gene is TRBD1 (6 bases). CDR3 length equals 15 residues. Per germline, CDR1 SGHRS and CDR2 YFSETQ. V gave up 0 bases and J gave up 7 bases, with 11 bases separating them. CDR3 loop: CASSLDGQKNSPLHF. The CDR3 DNA is TGCGCCAGCAGCTTGGATGGACAGAAAAATTCACCCCTCCACTTT.

The chain links TRBV14 to TRBJ1-1; unclear D gene. The CDR3 loop spans 14 amino acids. The V gene lost 2 bases and the J gene lost 6 bases, with 13 bases spanning the gap. In germline, CDR1 is SGHDN, CDR2 FVKESK. In nucleotides, the CDR3 is TGTGCCAGCAGCCAACGTCAGGTTTTCGCTGAAGCTTTCTTT. Protein sequence: CASSQRQVFAEAFF.

This chain links TRBV5-1 with TRBJ2-7; D perhaps matches TRBD1 (6 bases). CDR1 is SGHRS and CDR2 is YFSETQ in the germline V gene. This CDR3 comprises 13 residues. Between the trimmed V and J ends, which lost 4 bases and 1 base, there was a span of 9 bases. CDR3 sequence reads: CASSPGQSYEQYF. Written as DNA, the CDR3 is TGCGCCAGCAGCCCAGGACAGTCCTACGAGCAGTACTTC. The full variable domain, completed using reference TRBV5-1 and TRBJ2-7, is KAGVTQTPRYLIKTRGQQVTLSCSPISGHRSVSWYQQTPGQGLQFLFEYFSETQRNKGNFPGRFSGRQFSNSRSEMNVSTLELGDSALYLCASSPGQSYEQYFGPGTRLTVT.

This clone was seen just once. This chain links TRBV19 with TRBJ1-4; D remains unclear. Germline CDR1 LNHDA, CDR2 SQIVND (reference sequence). Trimming pared 3 bases from V and 7 bases from J, leaving 12 bases between. This CDR3 spans 14 amino acids. CDR3 sequence reads: CASSMRDSSEKLFF. The CDR3 coding sequence is TGTGCCAGTAGTATGAGGGATTCCAGTGAAAAACTGTTTTTT.

This rearrangement joins TRBV2 to TRBJ2-3; 9 nucleotides align to TRBD2. The germline CDR1 and CDR2 sequences are SNHLY and FYNNEI. The CDR3 has 16 amino acids. Trimming at V came to 3 bases and at J to 3 bases, leaving 7 bases not matched to a gene. CDR3 region: CASSDFGLAGTDTQYF. CDR3 nucleotide sequence: TGTGCCAGCAGTGACTTTGGGCTAGCGGGGACAGATACGCAGTATTTT.

V usage is TRBV6-5 and J usage is TRBJ1-2, with D possibly matching TRBD1 (6 bases). CDR1 and CDR2 (germline): MNHEY, SVGAGI. The CDR3 spans 13 residues. Trimming cost V 7 bases and J 5 bases, with 14 bases left between them. The CDR3 nucleotides read TGTGCCAGCAAGAACCGGGACACTTATGGCTACACCTTC. Its protein is CASKNRDTYGYTF.

The rearrangement joins TRBV30 to TRBJ2-7; 7 positions match TRBD1. Trimming cost V 2 bases and J 2 bases; bases outside gene matches: 9. There are 15 residues in the CDR3. Germline CDR1 reads GTSNPN; CDR2 reads SVGIG (reference sequence). The CDR3 region is CAWSPPRGQTYEQYF. For the CDR3, the DNA is TGTGCCTGGAGTCCCCCTAGGGGGCAAACCTACGAGCAGTACTTC.

This rearrangement joins TRBV7-9 to TRBJ1-3; tentative D call: TRBD1 (5 bases). The CDR3 extends over 15 amino acids. Trimming stripped 8 bases from V and 2 bases from J, with 16 bases between. Germline assignment: CDR1 SEHNR and CDR2 FQNEAQ (reference sequence). CDR3 amino acids: CASPSPRDAGNTIYF. The CDR3 DNA follows: TGTGCCAGCCCCTCTCCCAGGGATGCTGGAAACACCATATATTTT.

The rearrangement joins TRBV4-3 to TRBJ1-4; D possibly corresponds to TRBD1 (5 bases). In germline, CDR1 is LGHNA, CDR2 YSLEER. The CDR3 loop spans 16 amino acids. Trimming took off 0 bases at V and 5 bases at J, with 13 bases between the two ends. CDR3 region: CASSQDWGISNEKLFF. CDR3 DNA: TGCGCCAGCAGCCAAGATTGGGGCATATCCAATGAAAAACTGTTTTTT.

V is TRBV18 and J is TRBJ2-1; D not resolved. With 5 bases removed from V and 6 bases from J, the gap between germline ends came to 8 bases. In germline, CDR1 is KGHSH, CDR2 LQKENI. The length of the CDR3 is 12 residues. The CDR3 here is CASSAASNEQFF. As DNA, the CDR3 is TGTGCCAGCTCAGCAGCTAGCAATGAGCAGTTCTTC.